This T cell receptor (beta chain) is from a study of somatic mutations in cytotoxic T cells in rheumatoid arthritis. Trimming took 0 bases from V and 5 from J, leaving 17 bases between them. The CDR3 length is 17 residues. Per the germline V gene, CDR1 is MGHRA and CDR2 is YSYEKL. Data came from immunoSEQ multiplex PCR; TCRdb stores just in-frame clones and leaves some out. Seen here are about 26,000 clones, about 81% observed once, and the top ten hold roughly 5%. The TCR comes from a man between 45 and 60 years old in good health. Sequenced sample: CD8+ T cells sorted from blood. The chain is built from TRBV4-1 and TRBJ2-1, with a weak D call TRBD2 (6 bases). CDR3 sequence reads: CASSQEPGSLPNNEQFF. In DNA form, the CDR3 reads TGCGCCAGCAGCCAAGAACCCGGGAGCCTCCCAAACAATGAGCAGTTCTTC.